These T cell receptor beta chains were read from a single sample in a study of CD8+ T cells in alopecia areata. Profiled with immunoSEQ multiplex PCR; TCRdb holds only in-frame clones, not every one. This table has approximately 170,000 clones, more than 55% appearing once. The source was CD4+ T cells sorted from blood, collected at week 4, from a patient treated with tofacitinib. These receptors originate from a human donor with alopecia areata. Both conserved end residues are part of each CDR3.

CDR3aa	v_gene	j_gene
CASSEARLLTDTQYF	TRBV6-1	TRBJ2-3
CSVERVPGFYF	TRBV29-1	TRBJ2-5
CASSVRTSTDTQYF	TRBV9	TRBJ2-3
CASSAKREVYNEQFF	TRBV5-4	TRBJ2-1
CASSFLGAQDTQYF	TRBV7-6	TRBJ2-3
CASSPRVNTEAFF	TRBV27	TRBJ1-1
CSVEIDLDTQYF	TRBV29-1	TRBJ2-3
CASSEGTGSNYGYTF	TRBV25-1	TRBJ1-2
CASSTETGTQYF	TRBV5-1	TRBJ2-5
CSVGDIDSNQPQHF	TRBV29-1	TRBJ1-5
CASSLGAGRNTEAFF	TRBV27	TRBJ1-1
CALHLGSYMNTEAFF	TRBV30	TRBJ1-1
CASSQEFEAGRGNQPQHF	TRBV4-1	TRBJ1-5
CASSDAEASYEQYF	TRBV11-2	TRBJ2-7
CAWSPPVYGYTF	TRBV30	TRBJ1-2
CASSLRGSANYGYTF	TRBV11-2	TRBJ1-2
CASSPSRTGANYGYTF	TRBV7-8	TRBJ1-2
CASRVGPTDTQYF	TRBV28	TRBJ2-3
CASSIQETQYF	TRBV7-2	TRBJ2-5
CASSRFGTAIYEQYF	TRBV4-1	TRBJ2-7
CSVARGNEQFF	TRBV29-1	TRBJ2-1
CSVEGPGTDTQYF	TRBV29-1	TRBJ2-3
CAWADTRNQPQHF	TRBV30	TRBJ1-5
CAWVQGANTGELFF	TRBV30	TRBJ2-2
CATDGTASNQPQHF	TRBV15	TRBJ1-5
CASSGGYTFYNEQFF	TRBV2	TRBJ2-1
CAISESMGEGKGRNAGANVLTF	TRBV10-3	TRBJ2-6
CSVEGSNNEQFF	TRBV29-1	TRBJ2-1
CSVGGVGYTF	TRBV29-1	TRBJ1-2
CASRPDRGNNQPQHF	TRBV6-5	TRBJ1-5
CASGTATSYEQYF	TRBV10-3	TRBJ2-7
CASSFQTTDTQYF	TRBV5-6	TRBJ2-3
CASGSVGRTGREQYF	TRBV28	TRBJ2-7
CAWRETGTSTYEQYF	TRBV30	TRBJ2-7
CATRQGAADTQYF	TRBV28	TRBJ2-3
CASSPRQGADYGYTF	TRBV18	TRBJ1-2
CASSPLAGFGELFF	TRBV18	TRBJ2-2
CSGAPDTQYF	TRBV20-1	TRBJ2-3
CASTPGYEQYF	TRBV6-6	TRBJ2-7
CASSPLNTLEAFF	TRBV25-1	TRBJ1-1